The source of this TCR beta chain is a study of blood T cell repertoires in COVID-19. About the study: Acute and convalescent COVID-19 specimens originated in the United States, Italy and Spain. T cells, B-cell-depleted T cells, or PBMCs supplied cDNA or gDNA.

Original handling: Reference gene primer amplification gave estimated nucleated cell counts. Only in-frame clones appear in the TCRdb table, and some are missing; sequencing was by immunoSEQ multiplex PCR. V, J and clone size are those of that table, while D and trimming were read from the DNA. The table has about 220,000 clones, around 82% seen once; the top ten hold 2% to 2.5%. This CDR3 region has 13 residues. Germline CDR1 reads SEHNR; CDR2 reads FQNEAQ (reference sequence). V lost 4 bases, J lost 8 bases, and 12 bases lay in between. The genes are TRBV7-9 and TRBJ2-4, with a tentative D call TRBD1 (7 bases). The receptor was derived from a woman aged 55-69 years with acute or convalescent COVID-19. The sample consisted of peripheral blood. Here the CDR3 DNA reads TGTGCCAGCAGCTCCTCAGGGGGGTACATTCAGTACTTC. Its protein product is CASSSSGGYIQYF. Together with reference TRBV7-9 and TRBJ2-4, the CDR3 gives the full variable domain: DTGVSQNPRHKITKRGQNVTFRCDPISEHNRLYWYRQTLGQGPEFLTYFQNEAQLEKSRLLSDRFSAERPKGSFSTLEIQRTEQGDSAMYLCASSSSGGYIQYFGAGTRLSVL.